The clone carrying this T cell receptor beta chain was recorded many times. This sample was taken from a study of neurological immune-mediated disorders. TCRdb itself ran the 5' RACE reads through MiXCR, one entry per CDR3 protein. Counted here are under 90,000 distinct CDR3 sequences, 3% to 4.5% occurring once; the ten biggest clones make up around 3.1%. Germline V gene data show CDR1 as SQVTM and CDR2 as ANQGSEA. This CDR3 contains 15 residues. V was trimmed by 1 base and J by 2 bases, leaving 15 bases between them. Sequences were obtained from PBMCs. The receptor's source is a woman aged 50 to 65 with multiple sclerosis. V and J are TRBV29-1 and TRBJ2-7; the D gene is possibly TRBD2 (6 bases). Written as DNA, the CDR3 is TGCAGCGTTGAAGGTCGGGAGAGCCTCCCCTACGAGCAGTACTTC. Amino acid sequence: CSVEGRESLPYEQYF.